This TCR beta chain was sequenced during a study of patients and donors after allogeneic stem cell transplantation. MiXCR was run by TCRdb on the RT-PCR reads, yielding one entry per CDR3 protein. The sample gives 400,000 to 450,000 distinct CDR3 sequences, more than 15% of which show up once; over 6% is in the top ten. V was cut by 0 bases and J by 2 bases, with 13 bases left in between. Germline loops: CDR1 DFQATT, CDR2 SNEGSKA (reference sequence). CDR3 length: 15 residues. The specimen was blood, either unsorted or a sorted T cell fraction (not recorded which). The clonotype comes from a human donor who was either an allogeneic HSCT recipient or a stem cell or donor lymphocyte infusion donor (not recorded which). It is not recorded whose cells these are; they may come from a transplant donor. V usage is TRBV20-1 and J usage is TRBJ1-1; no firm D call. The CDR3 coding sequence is TGCAGTGCTAGAGATCCCACACCTCTTAACACTGAAGCTTTCTTT. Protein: CSARDPTPLNTEAFF.